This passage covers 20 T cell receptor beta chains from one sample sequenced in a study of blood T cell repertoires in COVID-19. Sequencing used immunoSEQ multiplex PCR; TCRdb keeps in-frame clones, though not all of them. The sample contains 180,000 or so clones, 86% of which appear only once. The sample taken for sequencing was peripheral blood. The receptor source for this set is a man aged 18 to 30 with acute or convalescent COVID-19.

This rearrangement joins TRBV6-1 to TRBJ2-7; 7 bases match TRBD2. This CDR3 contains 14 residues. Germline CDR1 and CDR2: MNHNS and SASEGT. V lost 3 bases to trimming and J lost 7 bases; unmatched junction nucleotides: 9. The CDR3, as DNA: TGTGCCAGCAGTGACGTAATTTGGGGGGGAGAGCAGTACGTC. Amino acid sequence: CASSDVIWGGEQYV.

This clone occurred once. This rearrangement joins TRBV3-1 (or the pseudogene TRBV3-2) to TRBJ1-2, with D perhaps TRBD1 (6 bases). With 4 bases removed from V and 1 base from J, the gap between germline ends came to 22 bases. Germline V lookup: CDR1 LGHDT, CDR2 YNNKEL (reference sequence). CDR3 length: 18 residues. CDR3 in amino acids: CASSPLLGSGELNYGYTF. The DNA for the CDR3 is TGTGCCAGCAGCCCACTCCTGGGATCAGGGGAGCTTAACTATGGCTACACCTTC.

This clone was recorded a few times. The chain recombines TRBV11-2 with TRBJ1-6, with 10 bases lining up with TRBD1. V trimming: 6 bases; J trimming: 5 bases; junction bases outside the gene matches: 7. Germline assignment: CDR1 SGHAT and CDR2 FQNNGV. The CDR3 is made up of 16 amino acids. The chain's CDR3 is CASRYGTGVNNSPLHF. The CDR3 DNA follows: TGTGCCAGCAGATATGGGACAGGGGTGAATAATTCACCCCTCCACTTT.

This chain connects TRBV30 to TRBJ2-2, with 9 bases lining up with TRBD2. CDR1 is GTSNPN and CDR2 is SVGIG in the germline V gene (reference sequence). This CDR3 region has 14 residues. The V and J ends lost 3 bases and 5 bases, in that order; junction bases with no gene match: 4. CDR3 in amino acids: CAWSAGGPTGELFF. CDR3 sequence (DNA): TGTGCCTGGAGCGCGGGGGGGCCGACCGGGGAGCTGTTTTTT.

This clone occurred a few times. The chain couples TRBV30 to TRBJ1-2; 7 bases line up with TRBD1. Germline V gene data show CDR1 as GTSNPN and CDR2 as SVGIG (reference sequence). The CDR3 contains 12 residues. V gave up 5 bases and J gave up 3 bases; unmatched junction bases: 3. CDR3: CAWGDSYYGYTF. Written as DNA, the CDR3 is TGTGCCTGGGGGGACAGTTACTATGGCTACACCTTC.

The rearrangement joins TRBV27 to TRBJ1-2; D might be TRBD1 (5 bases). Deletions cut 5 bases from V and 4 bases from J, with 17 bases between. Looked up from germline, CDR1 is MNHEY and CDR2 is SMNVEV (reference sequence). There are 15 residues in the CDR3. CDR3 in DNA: TGTGCCAGCAGTCGAAATGGGGGGAGGACCTATGGCTACACCTTC. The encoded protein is CASSRNGGRTYGYTF.

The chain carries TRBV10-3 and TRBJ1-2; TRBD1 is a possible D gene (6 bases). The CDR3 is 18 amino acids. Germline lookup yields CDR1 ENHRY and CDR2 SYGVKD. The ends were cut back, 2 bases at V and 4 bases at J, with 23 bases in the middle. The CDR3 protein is CAISEPGTRGPSGYGYTF. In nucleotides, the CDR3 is TGTGCCATCAGTGAGCCCGGGACAAGGGGCCCCTCTGGCTATGGCTACACCTTC.

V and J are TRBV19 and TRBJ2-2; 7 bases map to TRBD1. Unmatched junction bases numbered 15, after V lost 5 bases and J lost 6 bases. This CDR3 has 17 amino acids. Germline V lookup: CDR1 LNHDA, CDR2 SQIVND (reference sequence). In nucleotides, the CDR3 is TGTGCCAGTAGTTATGACTCAATAACAGGGGAAGCCGGGGAGCTGTTTTTT. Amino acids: CASSYDSITGEAGELFF.

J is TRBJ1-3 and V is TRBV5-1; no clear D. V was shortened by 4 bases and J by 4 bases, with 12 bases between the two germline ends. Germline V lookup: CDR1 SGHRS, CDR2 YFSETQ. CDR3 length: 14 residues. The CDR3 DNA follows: TGCGCCAGCAGCCTCCTTACGGGGGGAAACACCATATATTTT. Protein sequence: CASSLLTGGNTIYF.

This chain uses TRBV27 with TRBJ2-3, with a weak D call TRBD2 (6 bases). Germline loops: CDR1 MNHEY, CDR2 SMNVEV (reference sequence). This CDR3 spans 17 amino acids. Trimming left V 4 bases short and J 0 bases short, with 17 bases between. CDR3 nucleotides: TGTGCCAGCAGTTCATCTTCGGGGGTGTCTAGCACAGATACGCAGTATTTT. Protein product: CASSSSSGVSSTDTQYF.

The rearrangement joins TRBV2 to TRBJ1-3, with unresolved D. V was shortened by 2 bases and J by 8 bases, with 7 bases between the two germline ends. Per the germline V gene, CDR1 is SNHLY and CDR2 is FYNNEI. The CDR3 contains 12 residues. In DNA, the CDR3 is TGTGCCAGCAGTGAAACCTCAGACACCATATATTTT. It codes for CASSETSDTIYF.

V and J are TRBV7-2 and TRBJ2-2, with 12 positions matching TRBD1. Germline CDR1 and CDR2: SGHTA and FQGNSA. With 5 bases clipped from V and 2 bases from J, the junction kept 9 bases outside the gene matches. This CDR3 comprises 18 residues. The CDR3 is CASSPMGQGASNTGELFF. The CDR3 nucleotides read TGTGCCAGCAGCCCGATGGGACAGGGGGCATCAAACACCGGGGAGCTGTTTTTT.

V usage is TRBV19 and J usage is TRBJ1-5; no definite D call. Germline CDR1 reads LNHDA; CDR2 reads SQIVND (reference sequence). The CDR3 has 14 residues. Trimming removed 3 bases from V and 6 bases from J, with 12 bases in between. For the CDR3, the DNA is TGTGCCAGTAGTATTAAAGCGAGAGGTCAGCCCCAGCATTTT. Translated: CASSIKARGQPQHF.

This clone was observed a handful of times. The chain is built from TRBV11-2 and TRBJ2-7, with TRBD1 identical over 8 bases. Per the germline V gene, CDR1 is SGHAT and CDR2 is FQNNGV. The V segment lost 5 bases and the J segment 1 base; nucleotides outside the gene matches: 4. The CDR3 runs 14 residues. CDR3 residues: CASSPGQGSYEQYF. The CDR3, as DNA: TGTGCCAGCAGCCCAGGACAGGGATCCTACGAGCAGTACTTC.

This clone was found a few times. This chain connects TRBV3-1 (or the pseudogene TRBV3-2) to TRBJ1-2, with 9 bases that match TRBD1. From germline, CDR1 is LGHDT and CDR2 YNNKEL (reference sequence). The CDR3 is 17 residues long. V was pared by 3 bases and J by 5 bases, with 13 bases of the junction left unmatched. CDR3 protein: CASSHNLGTGRRYGYTF. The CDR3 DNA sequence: TGTGCCAGCAGCCATAATCTCGGGACAGGGCGGAGATATGGCTACACCTTC.

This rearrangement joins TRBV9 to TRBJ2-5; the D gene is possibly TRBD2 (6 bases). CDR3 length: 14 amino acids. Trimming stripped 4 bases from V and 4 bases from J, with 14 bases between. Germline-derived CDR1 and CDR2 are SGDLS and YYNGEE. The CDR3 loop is CASSLNLGGETQYF. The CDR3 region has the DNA TGTGCCAGCAGCTTGAACTTGGGAGGAGAGACCCAGTACTTC.

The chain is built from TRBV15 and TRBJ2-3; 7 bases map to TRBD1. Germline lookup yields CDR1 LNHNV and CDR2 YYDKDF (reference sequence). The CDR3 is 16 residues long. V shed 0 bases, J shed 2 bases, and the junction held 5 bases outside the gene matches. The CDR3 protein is CATSRDRRGPTDTQYF. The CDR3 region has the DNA TGTGCCACCAGCAGAGATCGAAGGGGGCCCACAGATACGCAGTATTTT. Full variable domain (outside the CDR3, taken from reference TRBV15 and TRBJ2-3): DAMVIQNPRYQVTQFGKPVTLSCSQTLNHNVMYWYQQKSSQAPKLLFHYYDKDFNNEADTPDNFQSRRPNTSFCFLDIRSPGLGDTAMYLCATSRDRRGPTDTQYFGPGTRLTVL.

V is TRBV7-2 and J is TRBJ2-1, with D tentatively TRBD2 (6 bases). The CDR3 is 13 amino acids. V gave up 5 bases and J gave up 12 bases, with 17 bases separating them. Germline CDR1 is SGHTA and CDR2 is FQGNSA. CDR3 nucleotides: TGTGCCAGCAGCCAAGCCCCGGGGGACCCGCAGTTCTTC. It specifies CASSQAPGDPQFF.

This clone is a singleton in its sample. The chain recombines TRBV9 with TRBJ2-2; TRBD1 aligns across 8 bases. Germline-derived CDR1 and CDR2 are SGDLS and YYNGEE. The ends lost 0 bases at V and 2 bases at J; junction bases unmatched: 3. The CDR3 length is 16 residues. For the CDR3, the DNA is TGTGCCAGCAGCGTAGTAGCAGGGGGCAACACCGGGGAGCTGTTTTTT. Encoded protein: CASSVVAGGNTGELFF.

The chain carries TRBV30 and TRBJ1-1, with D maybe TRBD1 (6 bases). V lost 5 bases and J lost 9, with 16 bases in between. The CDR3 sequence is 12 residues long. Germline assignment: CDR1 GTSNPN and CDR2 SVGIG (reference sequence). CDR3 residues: CAWDPGHFQAFF. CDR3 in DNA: TGTGCCTGGGACCCGGGACACTTCCAAGCTTTCTTT.